This T cell receptor beta chain was retrieved from a study of CD8+CD57+ T cells in acquired aplastic anemia. Study-wide background: Yields of DNA that came from sorted CD4+ and CD8+ cells averaged approximately 3.5 ug. Average CD4+ read depth in healthy donors was around 10 million reads. Study results and caveats: Between the patient and control groups, CD8+ Simpson's diversity did not differ significantly. It was found that almost 30 CD8+ CDR3 sequences were shared between patients and controls.

In germline, CDR1 is MNHEY, CDR2 SVGAGI. J was trimmed by 0 bases and V by 7 bases; bases with no gene match: 13. The CDR3 length is 18 residues. It was genomic DNA that served as the template for profiling TCR beta VDJ and CDR3. Each CDR3 protein is one row after TCRdb ran MiXCR on the reads. The repertoire holds some 210,000 distinct CDR3 sequences, approximately 60% seen once, with 25% to 35% in the top ten. With respect to this clonotype: What it recognizes is unknown.

Sequenced: sorted CD4+, CD8+, or CD8+CD57+ T cells (not recorded which) from PBMCs. The chain joins TRBV6-5 to TRBJ2-3; 10 nucleotides match TRBD2. This sequence was found in a human donor in good health. For the CDR3, the DNA is TGTGCCAGCATTCAAGCGGGGGGGCAGAGGTCTAGCACAGATACGCAGTATTTT. The encoded protein is CASIQAGGQRSSTDTQYF.